This T cell receptor beta chain was sequenced in a study of early T cells in non-severe SARS-CoV-2 infection. TCRdb ran MiXCR on the 5' RACE reads and lists one entry per CDR3 protein. Of 35,000 to 50,000 distinct CDR3 sequences listed, approximately 6% were seen once; the top ten hold 4% to 4.5%. This clonotype was counted ten times or more. This CDR3 region has 16 residues. Trimming pared 2 bases from V and 2 bases from J, leaving 16 bases between. Germline V gene sequence: CDR1 MNHEY, CDR2 SVGEGT. This sample comprised whole blood, obtained at baseline. This TCR was recovered from an adult who was a healthcare worker with PCR-confirmed SARS-CoV-2 infection or an uninfected control (not recorded which). The V gene is TRBV6-2 or TRBV6-3, the J gene TRBJ2-7, with D hard to call. CDR3 sequence reads: CASSYVPGFSPYEQYF. The CDR3 bases are TGTGCCAGCAGTTACGTTCCGGGTTTCTCCCCCTACGAGCAGTACTTC.